These 5 T cell receptor beta chains were all obtained from the same sample, sequenced in a study of cytomegalovirus exposure and HLA in healthy donors. Libraries were prepared by immunoSEQ multiplex PCR; TCRdb keeps only in-frame clonotypes and omits some of them. The table includes about 180,000 clones, approximately 81% detected once. The sample taken for sequencing was PBMCs. The receptor set was obtained from a man aged 18 to 30 in good health and CMV-seropositive.

CDR3 nucleotide sequence: TGTGCCTGGAGTGTCAGTGAGCAGTTCTTC. It encodes CAWSVSEQFF. The chain employs TRBV30 and TRBJ2-1; no clear D. Germline-derived CDR1 and CDR2 are GTSNPN and SVGIG (reference sequence). This CDR3 has 10 residues. Trimming removed 0 bases at V and 9 bases at J, with 3 bases between. Based on the CDR3 plus reference TRBV30 and TRBJ2-1, the full variable domain is SQTIHQWPATLVQPVGSPLSLECTVEGTSNPNLYWYRQAAGRGLQLLFYSVGIGQISSEVPQNLSASRPQDRQFILSSKKLLLSDSGFYLCAWSVSEQFFGPGTRLTVL.

The gene calls are TRBV5-1 and TRBJ2-2; 9 positions match TRBD2. Unmatched junction bases numbered 10, after V lost 0 bases and J lost 4 bases. Per the germline V gene, CDR1 is SGHRS and CDR2 is YFSETQ. There are 18 residues in the CDR3. CDR3 in DNA: TGCGCCAGCAGCTTGGAATCCCTTACTAGCGGGTCCACCGGGGAGCTGTTTTTT. Translated, it gives CASSLESLTSGSTGELFF.

This chain links TRBV5-1 with TRBJ2-2; TRBD2 might be the D (5 bases). The CDR3 covers 14 residues. Trimming pared 5 bases from V and 4 bases from J, leaving 12 bases between. Germline CDR1 SGHRS, CDR2 YFSETQ. Written as DNA, the CDR3 is TGCGCCAGCAGGCCCATAGCGAGCACCGGGGAGCTGTTTTTT. This encodes CASRPIASTGELFF.

This rearrangement joins TRBV5-4 to TRBJ2-7; a weak D match, TRBD1 (6 bases). This CDR3 contains 13 residues. Trimming pared 3 bases from V and 9 bases from J, leaving 16 bases between. The germline V gene encodes CDR1 SGHNT and CDR2 YYREEE (reference sequence). CDR3 nucleotide sequence: TGTGCCAGCAGCTCCGGGTGGGGGCAGCGGCAGTACTTC. Translated, it gives CASSSGWGQRQYF.

CDR3 amino acids: CASSLSSGRVSEQFF. The CDR3 bases are TGTGCCAGCAGTTTATCTAGCGGGAGAGTTAGTGAGCAGTTCTTC. The J gene is TRBJ2-1, the V gene TRBV28; 10 bases map to TRBD2. J lost 9 bases, V lost 1 base, and 6 bases had no gene match. Germline V CDR1 and CDR2: MDHEN, SYDVKM. This CDR3 region has 15 residues. The full variable domain, rest sourced from reference TRBV28 and TRBJ2-1, is DVKVTQSSRYLVKRTGEKVFLECVQDMDHENMFWYRQDPGLGLRLIYFSYDVKMKEKGDIPEGYSVSREKKERFSLILESASTNQTSMYLCASSLSSGRVSEQFFGPGTRLTVL.